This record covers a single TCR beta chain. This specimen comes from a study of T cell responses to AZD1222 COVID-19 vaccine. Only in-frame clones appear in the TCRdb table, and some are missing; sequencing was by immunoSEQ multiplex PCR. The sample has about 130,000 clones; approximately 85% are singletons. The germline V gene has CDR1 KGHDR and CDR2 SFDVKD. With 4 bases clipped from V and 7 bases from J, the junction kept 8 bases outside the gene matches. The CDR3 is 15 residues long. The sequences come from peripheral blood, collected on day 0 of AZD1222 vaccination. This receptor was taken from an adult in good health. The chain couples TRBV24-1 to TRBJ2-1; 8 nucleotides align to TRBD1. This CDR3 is CATSDPGQGANEQFF. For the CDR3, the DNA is TGTGCCACCAGTGACCCCGGACAGGGCGCGAATGAGCAGTTCTTC.